This T cell receptor (beta chain) was observed in a study of blood T cell repertoires in COVID-19. Study-wide background: Acute-phase and convalescent COVID-19 samples originated in the United States, Italy and Spain.

Per the original data handling: It was from reference gene primer amplification that nucleated cell counts were estimated. Profiled with immunoSEQ multiplex PCR; TCRdb holds only in-frame clones, not every one. The V and J calls and clone size are taken from that table; D and trimming were inferred from the DNA. The data hold over 200,000 clones, with around 88% observed a single time. The germline CDR1 and CDR2 sequences are MNHEY and SVGAGI. J lost 0 bases, V lost 6 bases, and 5 bases had no gene match. The CDR3 runs 14 residues. The sequence was collected from a man younger than 35 with active or convalescent COVID-19. The chain links TRBV6-5 to TRBJ2-7, with TRBD1 matching over 7 bases. The sample comprised peripheral blood. CDR3 residues: CASSQDRTSYEQYF. DNA for the CDR3: TGTGCCAGCAGCCAGGACAGGACCTCCTACGAGCAGTACTTC.